The 14 T cell receptor beta chains below all came from one sample that was sequenced in a study of T cells after yellow fever vaccination. MiXCR, run by TCRdb on the 5' RACE reads, gives a single entry per CDR3 protein. In the table there are 150,000 to 200,000 distinct CDR3 sequences, approximately 9.9% of which are singletons. Specimen: CD8+ T cells sorted from PBMCs, collected 45 days after the yellow fever booster vaccination. All receptors derive from a man younger than 30 who received the YFV17D yellow fever vaccine.

The rearrangement uses TRBV20-1 and TRBJ2-3, with 7 bases that match TRBD1. After removal of 0 bases from V and 3 bases from J, the junction contained 6 bases not matched to a gene. There are 15 residues in the CDR3. The germline CDR1 and CDR2 sequences are DFQATT and SNEGSKA (reference sequence). The CDR3: CSARDVRGLTDTQYF. The CDR3 DNA reads as TGCAGTGCTAGAGATGTCAGGGGGTTAACAGATACGCAGTATTTT.

J is TRBJ1-5 and V is TRBV6-4, with D perhaps matching TRBD1 (5 bases). Trimming shortened V by 0 bases and J by 3 bases, and 12 bases separated the two germline ends. Germline V gene lookup returns CDR1 MRHNA and CDR2 SNTAGT. The CDR3 contains 16 residues. For the CDR3, the DNA is TGTGCCAGCAGTGACTCATGGGGGAACACCAATCAGCCCCAGCATTTT. This codes for CASSDSWGNTNQPQHF.

This clonotype appeared many times. V is TRBV24-1 and J is TRBJ2-3, with D possibly matching TRBD1 (6 bases). The CDR3 covers 15 residues. Looked up from germline, CDR1 is KGHDR and CDR2 is SFDVKD. Trimming cost V 2 bases and J 2 bases, with 10 bases left between them. The CDR3 sequence: CATSDYRETTDTQYF. The CDR3 coding sequence is TGTGCCACCAGTGATTACAGGGAGACCACAGATACGCAGTATTTT.

The sample holds a few counts of this clonotype. The CDR3 sequence: CASSQEDGYGYTF. The CDR3 region has the DNA TGCGCCAGCAGCCAGGAGGACGGCTATGGCTACACCTTC. The V and J genes are TRBV4-1 and TRBJ1-2; no reliable D call. This CDR3 has 13 amino acids. Germline CDR1 is MGHRA and CDR2 is YSYEKL. V was trimmed by 3 bases and J by 4 bases, leaving 9 bases between them.

This clonotype came up a few times. The chain links TRBV6-4 to TRBJ2-1, with TRBD2 matching 12 bases. Germline trimming cut 4 bases from V and 8 bases from J; bases unmatched to any gene: 6. The germline V gene encodes CDR1 MRHNA and CDR2 SNTAGT. The CDR3 consists of 15 residues. For the CDR3, the DNA is TGTGCCAGCAGTGTGGCTAGCGGGGGGGCCCATGAGCAGTTCTTC. Protein: CASSVASGGAHEQFF.

This clonotype has just a few counts. V usage is TRBV9 and J usage is TRBJ1-1; no definite D call. The CDR3 spans 13 residues. Germline V gene sequence: CDR1 SGDLS, CDR2 YYNGEE. V was shortened by 0 bases and J by 4 bases, with 7 bases between the two germline ends. This chain's CDR3 is CASSVGEVTEAFF. The CDR3 coding sequence is TGTGCCAGCAGCGTAGGGGAGGTCACTGAAGCTTTCTTT.

This clonotype was seen repeatedly, ten times or more. V gene TRBV4-2 combines with J gene TRBJ2-1; 10 bases align to TRBD2. The CDR3 runs 17 residues. The V segment lost 2 bases and the J segment 4 bases; nucleotides outside the gene matches: 8. CDR1 and CDR2 (germline): LGHNA, YNFKEQ. The CDR3 DNA is TGTGCCAGCAGCCAAAACTTACCTAGCGGGGGATACAATGAGCAGTTCTTC. It translates to CASSQNLPSGGYNEQFF.

This clonotype was picked up many times. The rearrangement joins TRBV11-2 to TRBJ2-7, with no clear D. The germline V gene encodes CDR1 SGHAT and CDR2 FQNNGV. This CDR3 is built from 18 residues. V shed 0 bases and J shed 2 bases, with 20 bases lying between them. In nucleotides, the CDR3 is TGTGCCAGCAGCTTAGAGGCGATCTTATTAACTTATACCTACGAGCAGTACTTC. Protein sequence: CASSLEAILLTYTYEQYF.

For the CDR3, the DNA is TGTGCCAGTAGTGTGGGGGCGGGGAACACCGGGGAGCTGTTTTTT. Its translation is CASSVGAGNTGELFF. V usage is TRBV19 and J usage is TRBJ2-2; D is possibly TRBD1 (6 bases). CDR1 and CDR2 (germline): LNHDA, SQIVND (reference sequence). Trimming pared 5 bases from V and 1 base from J, leaving 11 bases between. This CDR3 is built from 15 residues.

The table lists this clonotype with many counts. The chain joins TRBV6-5 to TRBJ2-3; D is undetermined. CDR3 length equals 15 residues. Germline V gene data show CDR1 as MNHEY and CDR2 as SVGAGI. V lost 0 bases and J lost 1, with 8 bases in between. The CDR3 protein is CASSYSLGRTDTQYF. The CDR3 nucleotides are TGTGCCAGCAGTTACTCGTTGGGCCGCACAGATACGCAGTATTTT.

This clonotype was seen a few times. CDR3 sequence (DNA): TGTGCCAGCAGCTACGACGGACAGGCGCCCTCACCCCTCCACTTT. Its protein is CASSYDGQAPSPLHF. The chain employs TRBV13 and TRBJ1-6; 7 bases are a match to TRBD1. The CDR3 contains 15 residues. The V and J ends lost 4 bases and 10 bases, in that order; junction bases with no gene match: 10. CDR1 and CDR2 (germline): PRHDT, FYEKMQ (reference sequence).

This clonotype was detected a few times. CDR3 sequence (DNA): TGTGCCAGCAGTGACAGGGGTTACGAGCAGTACGTC. Translation: CASSDRGYEQYV. The V call is TRBV28, the J call TRBJ2-7; the match to TRBD1 covers 8 bases. Germline V gene lookup returns CDR1 MDHEN and CDR2 SYDVKM. The trim removed 5 bases at V and 4 bases at J, leaving 1 base unmatched. There are 12 residues in the CDR3.

This chain uses TRBV7-9 with TRBJ2-2, with D hard to call. The CDR3 loop spans 16 amino acids. V lost 2 bases and J 0 bases, leaving 10 bases between the germline ends. Germline-derived CDR1 and CDR2 are SEHNR and FQNEAQ (reference sequence). CDR3 DNA: TGTGCCAGCAGCTTAATAGGGCGGACGAACACCGGGGAGCTGTTTTTT. It specifies CASSLIGRTNTGELFF.

The chain joins TRBV6-2 or TRBV6-3 to TRBJ2-5; D might be TRBD2 (5 bases). The germline V gene encodes CDR1 MNHEY and CDR2 SVGEGT. V gave up 2 bases and J gave up 5 bases, with 9 bases separating them. The CDR3 totals 13 residues. DNA for the CDR3: TGTGCCAGCAGTTACGGTCAGCGGGAGACCCAGTACTTC. This codes for CASSYGQRETQYF.